Each of the 23 T cell receptor beta chains below was sequenced from the same sample in a study of neoadjuvant anti-PD-1 for oral cavity cancer. Libraries were prepared by immunoSEQ multiplex PCR; TCRdb keeps only in-frame clonotypes and omits some of them. The sample lists more than 6,000 clones; around 73% were seen once. Sequenced material: PBMCs, taken before nivolumab (anti-PD-1) treatment. The source is a person aged 35-79 years with oral cavity squamous cell carcinoma.

This clone was seen more than once but under ten times. The chain is built from TRBV6-5 and TRBJ1-1, with a tentative D call TRBD1 (5 bases). The CDR3 contains 14 residues. From germline, CDR1 is MNHEY and CDR2 SVGAGI. The V gene lost 4 bases and the J gene lost 5 bases, with 14 bases spanning the gap. CDR3 nucleotides: TGTGCCAGCAGTTTGGGTGGGGCTGGTACTGAAGCTTTCTTT. Amino acids: CASSLGGAGTEAFF.

The chain joins TRBV7-9 to TRBJ2-7; tentatively, D is TRBD2 (6 bases). Germline CDR1 SEHNR, CDR2 FQNEAQ (reference sequence). Trimming stripped 2 bases from V and 5 bases from J, with 10 bases between. The CDR3 totals 13 residues. The CDR3 here is CASSLTGEHEQYF. The CDR3 bases are TGTGCCAGCAGCTTAACGGGGGAGCACGAGCAGTACTTC.

This chain joins TRBV11-2 and TRBJ1-2; D gene uncertain. The CDR3 totals 13 residues. Between the trimmed V and J ends, which lost 0 bases and 7 bases, there was a span of 9 bases. The germline V gene encodes CDR1 SGHAT and CDR2 FQNNGV. CDR3 DNA sequence: TGTGCCAGCAGCTTAGATCGAAGTGGTGGCTACACCTTC. This sequence encodes CASSLDRSGGYTF.

The chain employs TRBV19 and TRBJ2-7, with TRBD1 matching over 7 bases. Trimming took 4 bases from V and 7 from J; bases not matched to a gene: 7. Germline CDR1 reads LNHDA; CDR2 reads SQIVND (reference sequence). This CDR3 has 13 residues. CDR3 region: CASSTQGPSEQYF. The CDR3, as DNA: TGTGCCAGTAGTACACAGGGGCCTTCTGAGCAGTACTTC.

This clone was seen only once. This rearrangement joins TRBV19 to TRBJ1-4, with D perhaps matching TRBD1 (5 bases). Germline V gene sequence: CDR1 LNHDA, CDR2 SQIVND (reference sequence). The CDR3 contains 15 residues. The V end was cut by 3 bases, the J end by 0 bases, with 8 bases between. CDR3 nucleotides: TGTGCCAGTAGTATCGGGGCAGCAACTAATGAAAAACTGTTTTTT. This translates into CASSIGAATNEKLFF.

This sequence joins TRBV9 and TRBJ1-2, with a possible D match to TRBD1 (5 bases). The CDR3 covers 16 residues. V shed 4 bases and J shed 2 bases, with 18 bases lying between them. Germline V gives CDR1 SGDLS, CDR2 YYNGEE. The CDR3 coding sequence is TGTGCCAGCAGCTTCCCCCGTGACAGAGGGAACTATGGCTACACCTTC. Amino acids: CASSFPRDRGNYGYTF.

The CDR3 nucleotides read TGCGCCAGCAGCTTGGTAAGAAACACTGAAGCTTTCTTT. This encodes CASSLVRNTEAFF. The chain carries TRBV5-1 and TRBJ1-1; no clear D gene. CDR1 is SGHRS and CDR2 is YFSETQ in the germline V gene. This CDR3 is built from 13 residues. The V end was cut by 0 bases, the J end by 2 bases, with 5 bases between.

J is TRBJ1-1 and V is TRBV30; D not certain. V lost 2 bases to trimming and J lost 1 base, with 8 bases between them. Germline V CDR1 and CDR2: GTSNPN, SVGIG (reference sequence). The CDR3 totals 13 residues. CDR3 region: CAWSIRANTEAFF. The CDR3 DNA reads TGTGCCTGGAGTATCCGTGCGAACACTGAAGCTTTCTTT.

The chain's CDR3 is CASSEQENTGELFF. The CDR3 coding sequence is TGTGCCAGCAGTGAACAGGAGAACACCGGGGAGCTGTTTTTT. The V and J genes are TRBV6-1 and TRBJ2-2; the D is unclear. Trimming cost V 2 bases and J 1 base, with 5 bases left between them. Germline V gene data show CDR1 as MNHNS and CDR2 as SASEGT. The CDR3 consists of 14 residues.

The chain employs TRBV13 and TRBJ1-1; 9 bases fit TRBD1. The V gene's germline CDR1 is PRHDT and CDR2 FYEKMQ (reference sequence). With V trimmed by 5 bases and J by 0 bases, 7 bases remained unmatched. This CDR3 is 16 amino acids long. In DNA form, the CDR3 reads TGTGCCAGCAGCACCAGACAGGGGGACCTGAACACTGAAGCTTTCTTT. Protein: CASSTRQGDLNTEAFF.

This clone was observed a few times. This rearrangement joins TRBV7-3 to TRBJ2-2; no definite D call. The V and J ends lost 0 bases and 1 base respectively, with 0 bases between them. There are 13 residues in the CDR3. The germline V gene encodes CDR1 SGHTA and CDR2 FQGTGA. CDR3 region: CASSLTNTGELFF. CDR3 nucleotides: TGTGCCAGCAGCTTAACGAACACCGGGGAGCTGTTTTTT.

In its sample, this clone was seen once. This rearrangement joins TRBV7-2 to TRBJ1-5; D gene unclear. This CDR3 spans 15 amino acids. The germline gives CDR1 SGHTA, CDR2 FQGNSA. The ends were cut back, 3 bases at V and 7 bases at J, with 16 bases in the middle. CDR3 residues: CASSLGSSPGQPQHF. The CDR3 nucleotides read TGTGCCAGCAGCTTGGGATCATCCCCGGGGCAGCCCCAGCATTTT.

The rearrangement uses TRBV2 and TRBJ1-1, with no clear D. The V and J ends lost 4 bases and 1 base respectively, with 7 bases between them. This CDR3 has 13 residues. CDR1 and CDR2 from the germline V gene are SNHLY and FYNNEI. The CDR3 DNA reads TGTGCCAGCAGTGTGGGAGAGAACACTGAAGCTTTCTTT. This gives the protein CASSVGENTEAFF.

The chain carries TRBV27 and TRBJ2-7; 7 nucleotides line up with TRBD1. The CDR3 totals 13 residues. Per germline, CDR1 MNHEY and CDR2 SMNVEV (reference sequence). J gave up 2 bases and V 8 bases, and 6 bases lay outside the gene matches. CDR3 in amino acids: CASGTGAAYEQYF. The DNA for the CDR3 is TGTGCCAGCGGTACAGGGGCAGCCTACGAGCAGTACTTC.

V gene TRBV19 combines with J gene TRBJ1-1; the D is unclear. The CDR3 extends over 13 amino acids. V dropped 9 bases and J dropped 7 bases, with 18 bases sitting between them. Germline-derived CDR1 and CDR2 are LNHDA and SQIVND (reference sequence). The DNA of the CDR3 is TGTGCCAGCTCCAAACGAGTCGAGGGTGAAGCTTTCTTT. Amino acids: CASSKRVEGEAFF.

The DNA for the CDR3 is TGTGCCAGCAGCCAAGACTGGACGAAGCCCCAGCATTTT. Protein sequence: CASSQDWTKPQHF. This chain uses TRBV4-2 with TRBJ1-5; D is uncertain. Germline-derived CDR1 and CDR2 are LGHNA and YNFKEQ. The CDR3 length is 13 residues. V gave up 0 bases and J gave up 8 bases, with 8 bases separating them.

The V call is TRBV4-2, the J call TRBJ1-1, with TRBD1 as a possible D gene (5 bases). V shed 4 bases and J shed 8 bases, with 17 bases lying between them. The CDR3 extends over 14 amino acids. Germline CDR1 LGHNA, CDR2 YNFKEQ. The CDR3 DNA is TGTGCCAGCAGCCCTACCGGCGGACGGGACGAAGCTTTCTTT. It translates to CASSPTGGRDEAFF.

This clone was counted only a few times. The chain is built from TRBV4-2 and TRBJ1-1; no definite D call. Trimming stripped 1 base from V and 8 bases from J, with 11 bases between. The germline V gene has CDR1 LGHNA and CDR2 YNFKEQ. The CDR3 spans 13 residues. CDR3: CASSQAAAFEAFF. As DNA, the CDR3 is TGTGCCAGCAGCCAAGCGGCCGCCTTCGAAGCTTTCTTT.

The rearrangement uses TRBV25-1 and TRBJ1-2; TRBD1 might be the D (5 bases). V was clipped by 1 base and J by 8 bases, with 11 bases between them. From germline, CDR1 is MGHDK and CDR2 SYGVNS. The CDR3 covers 13 residues. The CDR3 loop is CASSESSRGGYTF. CDR3 DNA: TGTGCCAGCAGTGAATCCTCGAGGGGCGGCTACACCTTC.

J is TRBJ1-2 and V is TRBV7-9, with D unresolved. The CDR3 has 15 residues. Per the germline V gene, CDR1 is SEHNR and CDR2 is FQNEAQ (reference sequence). V lost 1 base and J lost 4, with 13 bases in between. DNA of the CDR3: TGTGCCAGCAGCTTAGTTGTCCCGGTAGGCTATGGCTACACCTTC. It encodes CASSLVVPVGYGYTF.

Details on this clone: A read error may account for a junction end that differs from germline. The chain employs TRBV5-8 and TRBJ1-2; a weak D match, TRBD1 (5 bases). From germline, CDR1 is SGHTS and CDR2 YDEGEE. CDR3 length: 13 amino acids. The CDR3 DNA reads TGTGCCAGCATCTTGACAGCTAACTATGGCTACACCTTC. Amino acid sequence: CASILTANYGYTF.

The chain employs TRBV13 and TRBJ1-2; 9 bases map to TRBD1. The CDR3 runs 13 residues. With 5 bases clipped from V and 7 bases from J, the junction kept 5 bases outside the gene matches. Germline-derived CDR1 and CDR2 are PRHDT and FYEKMQ (reference sequence). The DNA of the CDR3 is TGTGCCAGCAGCGGACAGGGGCTTGGTGGCTACACCTTC. It codes for CASSGQGLGGYTF.

This clone appeared once. The V call is TRBV7-2, the J call TRBJ2-5; D gene ambiguous. This CDR3 spans 13 amino acids. The V end lost 0 bases, the J end lost 9 bases, and 11 bases lay between the germline ends. Germline V CDR1 and CDR2: SGHTA, FQGNSA. CDR3 sequence reads: CASSLAGRVPQYF. The CDR3 nucleotides are TGTGCCAGCAGCTTAGCTGGACGGGTCCCCCAGTACTTC.